Sequencing of this T cell receptor (beta chain) was carried out in a study of T cells in women clearing cervical HPV infection. Study in general: Controls were women whose single incident HPV16 infection cleared within 12 months without precancer or cancer.

Data came from immunoSEQ multiplex PCR; TCRdb stores just in-frame clones and leaves some out. Across tens of thousands of clones, the top ten clones capture under 8.5% of the sample. General study points: Controls had more TRBV6-7 (0.16%) than cases (roughly 0.11%).

Comments on this clone: What it binds is unknown. The CDR3 goes on 3 residues after the read ends, and that part is filled in from the germline J gene.

The CDR3 consists of 11 residues. Germline V gene lookup returns CDR1 SEHNR and CDR2 FQNEAQ (reference sequence). Trimming pared 5 bases from V and 9 bases from J, leaving 8 bases between. The rearrangement uses TRBV7-9 and TRBJ2-1; D ambiguous. The clonotype originates from a woman between 18 and 70 years old with a cervical HPV16 infection that either progressed to CIN3+ or cleared (not recorded which). The specimen was blood buffy coat. The CDR3 DNA, read in part, is TGTGCCAGCAGCCCCGTCGGTGAG. This translates into CASSPVGE. The complete CDR3 reads CASSPVGEQFF.